Presented here are 7 T cell receptor beta chains from one specimen sequenced in a study of regulatory T cells in long-lasting Graves disease. TCR beta libraries were built with iRepertoire HTBI primers and Arm-PCR of CDR3 regions. From the multiplex PCR reads, TCRdb called clonotypes with MiXCR, one entry per CDR3 protein. The sample has about 310,000 distinct CDR3 sequences; around a fifth are singletons. Time point reported: persistent/refractory GD, antithyroid drugs over 5 years with positive TRAb. RNA from PBMCs was the source of the TCR library. The sequences come from peripheral blood mononuclear cells (PBMCs), collected when the disease was refractory, from a patient treated with antithyroid drugs. These receptor sequences come from a female donor with Graves disease.

This chain joins TRBV12-3 or TRBV12-4 and TRBJ2-2; D is unclear. The CDR3 is 13 amino acids. Trimming left V 3 bases short and J 8 bases short, with 10 bases between. The CDR3 reads CASSFVSTGELFF. The CDR3 DNA reads TGTGCCAGCAGTTTCGTCTCAACGGGGGAGCTGTTTTTT.

This chain joins TRBV7-2 and TRBJ2-5; D is perhaps TRBD1 or TRBD2 (6 bases each). The CDR3 contains 13 residues. In germline, CDR1 is SGHTA, CDR2 FQGNSA. V was trimmed by 1 base and J by 6 bases, leaving 9 bases between them. CDR3 coding DNA: TGTGCCAGCAGCTTAGAAGGGGGGAAGACCCAGTACTTC. It codes for CASSLEGGKTQYF.

V is TRBV6-1 and J is TRBJ2-7; no definite D call. Trimming pared 5 bases from V and 4 bases from J, leaving 12 bases between. The CDR3 contains 13 residues. Germline loops: CDR1 MNHNS, CDR2 SASEGT. The CDR3 DNA is TGTGCCAGCAGTCCCGGTTTTGGATACGAGCAGTACTTC. Encoded protein: CASSPGFGYEQYF.

This chain joins TRBV27 and TRBJ1-1, with D possibly TRBD1 on 5 matching bases. Germline V CDR1 and CDR2: MNHEY, SMNVEV (reference sequence). V was shortened by 6 bases and J by 1 base, with 9 bases between the two germline ends. There are 13 residues in the CDR3. The CDR3 nucleotides are TGTGCCAGCAGGATGGGACGGAACACTGAAGCTTTCTTT. It specifies CASRMGRNTEAFF.

This clonotype has ten or more counts. The chain is built from TRBV6-2 or TRBV6-3 and TRBJ2-5; 8 bases are a match to TRBD1. CDR1 MNHEY and CDR2 SVGEGT come from the germline V gene. The CDR3 totals 14 residues. J gave up 0 bases and V 6 bases, and 3 bases lay outside the gene matches. The CDR3 bases are TGTGCCAGCAGCCCGGACAGGGACCAAGAGACCCAGTACTTC. Its translation: CASSPDRDQETQYF.

This clonotype was recorded at least ten times. The gene calls are TRBV12-3 or TRBV12-4 and TRBJ1-5; D ambiguous. The CDR3 extends over 14 amino acids. The V end lost 6 bases, the J end lost 5 bases, and 14 bases lay between the germline ends. CDR3 sequence: CASSPDRSDQPQHF. In nucleotides, the CDR3 is TGTGCCAGCAGCCCGGACCGATCAGATCAGCCCCAGCATTTT.

This clonotype occurred a few times. This chain links TRBV30 with TRBJ1-1, with no clear D. The length of the CDR3 is 11 residues. CDR1 GTSNPN and CDR2 SVGIG come from the germline V gene (reference sequence). V lost 3 bases, J lost 0 bases, and 2 bases lay in between. The CDR3 is CAWRMNTEAFF. The CDR3 DNA sequence: TGTGCCTGGAGAATGAACACTGAAGCTTTCTTT.